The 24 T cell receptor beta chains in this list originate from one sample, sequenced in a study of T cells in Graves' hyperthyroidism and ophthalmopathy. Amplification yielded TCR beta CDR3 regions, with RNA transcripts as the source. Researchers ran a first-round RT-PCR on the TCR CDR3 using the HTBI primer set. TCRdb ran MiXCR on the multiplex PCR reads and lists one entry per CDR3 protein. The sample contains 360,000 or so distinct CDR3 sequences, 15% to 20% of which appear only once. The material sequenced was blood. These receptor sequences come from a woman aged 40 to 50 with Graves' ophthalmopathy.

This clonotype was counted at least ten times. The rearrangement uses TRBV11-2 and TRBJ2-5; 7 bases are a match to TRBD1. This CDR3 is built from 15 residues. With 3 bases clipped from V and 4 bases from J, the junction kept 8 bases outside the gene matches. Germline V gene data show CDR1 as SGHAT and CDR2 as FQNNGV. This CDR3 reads CASSFTGQIIETQYF. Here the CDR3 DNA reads TGTGCCAGCAGCTTCACGGGACAGATAATAGAGACCCAGTACTTC.

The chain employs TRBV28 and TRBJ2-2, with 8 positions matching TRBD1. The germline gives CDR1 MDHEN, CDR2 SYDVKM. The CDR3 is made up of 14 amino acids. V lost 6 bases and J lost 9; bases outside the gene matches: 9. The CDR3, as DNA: TGTGCCAGCAGACCAGACAGGGGATACCGGGAGCTGTTTTTT. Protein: CASRPDRGYRELFF. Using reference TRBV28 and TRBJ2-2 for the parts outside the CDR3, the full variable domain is DVKVTQSSRYLVKRTGEKVFLECVQDMDHENMFWYRQDPGLGLRLIYFSYDVKMKEKGDIPEGYSVSREKKERFSLILESASTNQTSMYLCASRPDRGYRELFFGEGSRLTVL.

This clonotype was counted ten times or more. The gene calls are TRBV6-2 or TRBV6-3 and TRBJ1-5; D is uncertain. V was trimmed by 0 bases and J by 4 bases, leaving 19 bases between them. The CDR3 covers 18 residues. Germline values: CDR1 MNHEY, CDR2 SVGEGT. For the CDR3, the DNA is TGTGCCAGCAGTTACTCGCCCTCGCGTGTGGCTCTGAATCAGCCCCAGCATTTT. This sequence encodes CASSYSPSRVALNQPQHF.

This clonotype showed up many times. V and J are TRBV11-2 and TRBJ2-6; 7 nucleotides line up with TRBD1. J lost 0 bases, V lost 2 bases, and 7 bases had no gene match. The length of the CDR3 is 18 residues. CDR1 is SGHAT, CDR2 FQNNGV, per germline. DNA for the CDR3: TGTGCCAGCAGCTTAAGACAGGGCCTCTACTCTGGGGCCAACGTCCTGACTTTC. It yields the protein CASSLRQGLYSGANVLTF.

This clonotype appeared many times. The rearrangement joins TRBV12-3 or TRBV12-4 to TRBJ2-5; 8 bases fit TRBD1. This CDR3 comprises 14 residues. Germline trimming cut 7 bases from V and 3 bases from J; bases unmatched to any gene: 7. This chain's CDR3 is CASNLPGQEETQYF. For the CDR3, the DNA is TGTGCCAGCAACCTCCCGGGACAGGAAGAGACCCAGTACTTC.

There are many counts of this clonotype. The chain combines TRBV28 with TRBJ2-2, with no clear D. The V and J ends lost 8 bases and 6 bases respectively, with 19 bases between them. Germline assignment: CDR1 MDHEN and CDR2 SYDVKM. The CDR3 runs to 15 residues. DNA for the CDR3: TGTGCCAGCCAGAGGCCCCCCGTGCCAGCCGGGGAGCTGTTTTTT. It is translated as CASQRPPVPAGELFF.

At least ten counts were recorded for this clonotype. The CDR3 protein is CASSSLLDEQYF. The CDR3 DNA reads as TGTGCCAGCAGTTCCCTTTTGGACGAGCAGTACTTC. The chain carries TRBV28 and TRBJ2-7; D is undetermined. The V gene lost 4 bases and the J gene lost 5 bases, with 9 bases spanning the gap. In germline, CDR1 is MDHEN, CDR2 SYDVKM. The CDR3 runs to 12 residues. Complete variable domain (other parts from reference TRBV28 and TRBJ2-7): DVKVTQSSRYLVKRTGEKVFLECVQDMDHENMFWYRQDPGLGLRLIYFSYDVKMKEKGDIPEGYSVSREKKERFSLILESASTNQTSMYLCASSSLLDEQYFGPGTRLTVT.

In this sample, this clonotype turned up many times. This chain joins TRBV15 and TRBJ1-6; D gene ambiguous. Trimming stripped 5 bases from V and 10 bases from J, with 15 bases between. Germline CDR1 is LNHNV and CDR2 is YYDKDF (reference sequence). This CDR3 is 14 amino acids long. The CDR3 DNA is TGTGCCACCAGCTTAAGGTGGGGAGTATCACCCCTCCACTTT. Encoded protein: CATSLRWGVSPLHF.

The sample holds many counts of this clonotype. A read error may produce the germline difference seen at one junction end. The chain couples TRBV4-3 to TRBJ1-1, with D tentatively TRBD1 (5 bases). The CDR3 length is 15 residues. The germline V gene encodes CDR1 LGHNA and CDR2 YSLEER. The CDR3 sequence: CASSQVQGRHTEASF. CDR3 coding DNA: TGCGCCAGCAGCCAAGTCCAGGGTCGGCACACTGAAGCTTCCTTT.

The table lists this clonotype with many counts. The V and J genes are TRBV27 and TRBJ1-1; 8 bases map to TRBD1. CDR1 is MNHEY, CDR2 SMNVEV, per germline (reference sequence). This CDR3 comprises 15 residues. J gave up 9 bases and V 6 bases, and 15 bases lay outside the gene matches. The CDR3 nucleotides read TGTGCCAGCAGCCCACCCCCGGACAGGGTTGGCCAAGCTTTCTTT. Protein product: CASSPPPDRVGQAFF.

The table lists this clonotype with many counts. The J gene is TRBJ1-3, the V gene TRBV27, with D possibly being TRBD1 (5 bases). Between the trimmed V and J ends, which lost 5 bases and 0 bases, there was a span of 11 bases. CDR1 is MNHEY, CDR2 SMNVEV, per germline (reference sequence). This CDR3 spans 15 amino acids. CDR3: CASSLGGHSGNTIYF. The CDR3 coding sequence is TGTGCCAGCAGTCTCGGGGGTCACTCTGGAAACACCATATATTTT.

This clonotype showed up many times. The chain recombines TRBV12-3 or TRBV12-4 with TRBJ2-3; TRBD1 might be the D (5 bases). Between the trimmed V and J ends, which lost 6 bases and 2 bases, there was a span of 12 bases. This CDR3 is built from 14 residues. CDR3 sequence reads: CASRFRGATDTQYF. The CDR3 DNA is TGTGCCAGCAGGTTTAGGGGTGCCACAGATACGCAGTATTTT.

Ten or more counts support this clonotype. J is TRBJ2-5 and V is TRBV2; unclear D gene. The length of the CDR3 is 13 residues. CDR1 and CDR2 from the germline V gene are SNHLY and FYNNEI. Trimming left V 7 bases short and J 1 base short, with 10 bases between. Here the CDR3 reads CASISQTQETQYF. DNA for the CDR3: TGTGCCAGCATTTCTCAGACCCAAGAGACCCAGTACTTC.

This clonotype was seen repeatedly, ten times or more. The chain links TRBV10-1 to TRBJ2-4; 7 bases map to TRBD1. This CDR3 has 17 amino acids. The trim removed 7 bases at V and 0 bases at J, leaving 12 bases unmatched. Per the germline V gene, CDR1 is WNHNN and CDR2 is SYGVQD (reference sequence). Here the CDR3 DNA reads TGCGCCAGCATTACAGGGGTAACCGCACTAGCCAAAAACATTCAGTACTTC. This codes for CASITGVTALAKNIQYF.

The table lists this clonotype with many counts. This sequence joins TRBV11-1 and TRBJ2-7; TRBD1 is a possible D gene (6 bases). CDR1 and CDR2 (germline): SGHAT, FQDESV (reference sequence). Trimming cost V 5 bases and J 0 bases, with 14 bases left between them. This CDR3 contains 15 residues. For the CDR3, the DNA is TGTGCCAGCAGCGTAGACAGGTTCTCCTCCTACGAGCAGTACTTC. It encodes CASSVDRFSSYEQYF. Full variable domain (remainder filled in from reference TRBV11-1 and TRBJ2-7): EAEVAQSPRYKITEKSQAVAFWCDPISGHATLYWYRQILGQGPELLVQFQDESVVDDSQLPKDRFSAERLKGVDSTLKIQPAELGDSAMYLCASSVDRFSSYEQYFGPGTRLTVT.

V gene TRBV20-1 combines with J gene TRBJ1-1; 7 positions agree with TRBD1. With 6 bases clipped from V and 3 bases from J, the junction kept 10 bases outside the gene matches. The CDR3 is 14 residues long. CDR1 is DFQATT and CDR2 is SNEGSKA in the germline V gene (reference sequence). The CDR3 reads CSASGDRSDTEAFF. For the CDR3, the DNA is TGCAGTGCAAGTGGGGACAGATCCGACACTGAAGCTTTCTTT.

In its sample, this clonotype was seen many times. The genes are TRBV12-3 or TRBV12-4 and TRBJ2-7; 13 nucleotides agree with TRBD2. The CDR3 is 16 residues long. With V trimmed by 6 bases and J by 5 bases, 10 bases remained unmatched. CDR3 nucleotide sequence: TGTGCCAGCAGCCGAACCGGGACTAGCGGGACCCACGAGCAGTACTTC. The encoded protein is CASSRTGTSGTHEQYF.

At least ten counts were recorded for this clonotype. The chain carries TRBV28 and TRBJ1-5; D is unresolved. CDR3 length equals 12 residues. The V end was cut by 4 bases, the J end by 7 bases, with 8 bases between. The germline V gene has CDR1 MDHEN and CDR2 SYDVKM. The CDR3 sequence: CASSYTLQPQHF. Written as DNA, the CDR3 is TGTGCCAGCAGTTATACGTTGCAGCCCCAGCATTTT. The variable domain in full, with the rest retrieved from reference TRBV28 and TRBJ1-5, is DVKVTQSSRYLVKRTGEKVFLECVQDMDHENMFWYRQDPGLGLRLIYFSYDVKMKEKGDIPEGYSVSREKKERFSLILESASTNQTSMYLCASSYTLQPQHFGDGTRLSIL.

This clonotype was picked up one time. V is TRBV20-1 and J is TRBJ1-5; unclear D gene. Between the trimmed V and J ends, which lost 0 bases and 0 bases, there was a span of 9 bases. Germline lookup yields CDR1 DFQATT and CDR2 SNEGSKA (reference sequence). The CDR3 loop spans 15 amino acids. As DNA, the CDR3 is TGCAGTGCTAGAGACTCTTGGAGTAGCAATCAGCCCCAGCATTTT. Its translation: CSARDSWSSNQPQHF.

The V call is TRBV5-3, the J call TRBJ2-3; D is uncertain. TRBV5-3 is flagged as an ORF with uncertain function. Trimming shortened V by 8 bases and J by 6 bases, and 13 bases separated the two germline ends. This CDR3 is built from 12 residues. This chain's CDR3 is CASSFGYDTQYF. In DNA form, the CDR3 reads TGTGCCAGCAGTTTCGGGTACGATACGCAGTATTTT.

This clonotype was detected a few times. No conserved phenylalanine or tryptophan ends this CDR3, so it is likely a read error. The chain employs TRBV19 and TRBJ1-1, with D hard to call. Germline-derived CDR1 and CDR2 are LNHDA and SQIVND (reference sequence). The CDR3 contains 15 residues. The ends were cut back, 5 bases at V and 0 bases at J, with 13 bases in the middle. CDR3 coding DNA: TGTGCCAGTAGTCCATTGACGGTAGTGAACACTGAAGCTTTCGTT. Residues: CASSPLTVVNTEAFV.

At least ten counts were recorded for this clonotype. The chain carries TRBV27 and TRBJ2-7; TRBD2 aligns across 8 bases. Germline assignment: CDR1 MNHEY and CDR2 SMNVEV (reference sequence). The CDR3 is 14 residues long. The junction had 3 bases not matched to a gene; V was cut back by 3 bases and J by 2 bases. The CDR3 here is CASSFSGLAYEQYF. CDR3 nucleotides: TGTGCCAGCAGTTTTTCGGGACTAGCCTACGAGCAGTACTTC.

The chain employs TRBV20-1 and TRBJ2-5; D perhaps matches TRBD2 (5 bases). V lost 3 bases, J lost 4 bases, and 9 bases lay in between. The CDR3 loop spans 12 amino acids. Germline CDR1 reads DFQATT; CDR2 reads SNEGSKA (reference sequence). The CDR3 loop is CSARGSGETQYF. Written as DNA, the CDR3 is TGCAGTGCTAGGGGCAGCGGAGAGACCCAGTACTTC.

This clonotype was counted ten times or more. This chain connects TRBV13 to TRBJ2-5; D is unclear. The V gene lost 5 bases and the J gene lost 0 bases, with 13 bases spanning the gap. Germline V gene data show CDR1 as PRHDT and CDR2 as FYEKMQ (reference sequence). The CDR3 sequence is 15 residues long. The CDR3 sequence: CASSGGRAHQETQYF. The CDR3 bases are TGTGCCAGCAGCGGTGGACGGGCCCACCAAGAGACCCAGTACTTC.